This T cell receptor beta chain was profiled in a study of cytotoxic CD8 clonotypes in ibrutinib-treated CLL. Regarding this clone: This sample includes further DNA sequences coding for the same CDR3.

The V and J ends lost 3 bases and 4 bases respectively, with 10 bases between them. CDR1 is KGHSH and CDR2 is LQKENI in the germline V gene. The CDR3 loop spans 14 amino acids. Libraries were prepared by immunoSEQ multiplex PCR; TCRdb keeps only in-frame clonotypes and omits some of them. This table holds roughly 52,000 clones, about half found once. The source is a human donor with chronic lymphocytic leukemia. Sequenced here: PBMCs, sampled after 12 months of ibrutinib treatment. The chain combines TRBV18 with TRBJ1-5; TRBD1 is a possible D gene (6 bases). CDR3: CASSPGQPNQPQHF. DNA for the CDR3: TGTGCCAGCTCACCCGGACAGCCAAATCAGCCCCAGCATTTT.